Shown below are 9 T cell receptor beta chains from a single sample sequenced in a study of CD4 T cells in relation to SARS-CoV-2 and coronaviruses. CD4+ T cells from unexposed donors were obtained before the COVID-19 pandemic (2011-2018). The cells were cultured for under 13 days before CD4+ T cells were isolated. The table came from immunoSEQ multiplex PCR; TCRdb's copy has only in-frame clones and leaves some out. The sample consists of about 20,000 clones, around 67% of them appearing once. The antigens these receptors bind are not known. Sequenced material: CD4+ T cells from PBMCs, cultured in vitro. The receptor set was obtained from a human donor in good health.

This clone was counted a few times. This chain joins TRBV7-9 and TRBJ2-1; D call uncertain. The germline gives CDR1 SEHNR, CDR2 FQNEAQ (reference sequence). V shed 1 base and J shed 4 bases, with 5 bases lying between them. CDR3 size: 13 residues. CDR3 nucleotide sequence: TGTGCCAGCAGCTTAGGGGCATACAATGAGCAGTTCTTC. Amino acid sequence: CASSLGAYNEQFF.

The rearrangement joins TRBV7-9 to TRBJ2-3, with TRBD1 matching 9 bases. The CDR3 extends over 15 amino acids. The V and J ends lost 6 bases and 2 bases, in that order; junction bases with no gene match: 6. Germline V gene sequence: CDR1 SEHNR, CDR2 FQNEAQ (reference sequence). The CDR3 loop is CASRHNRGPTDTQYF. CDR3 in DNA: TGTGCCAGCAGACATAACAGGGGGCCCACAGATACGCAGTATTTT.

V gene TRBV6-4 combines with J gene TRBJ1-5, with D possibly TRBD1 on 5 matching bases. Trimming removed 5 bases at V and 6 bases at J, with 14 bases between. The CDR3 has 14 amino acids. Germline V gene lookup returns CDR1 MRHNA and CDR2 SNTAGT. The CDR3 reads CASSPGPGVQPQHF. As DNA, the CDR3 is TGTGCCAGCAGTCCGGGGCCTGGCGTTCAGCCCCAGCATTTT.

This clone was found a few times. The gene calls are TRBV5-1 and TRBJ2-2; no reliable D call. The V gene lost 6 bases and the J gene lost 0 bases, with 6 bases spanning the gap. The germline gives CDR1 SGHRS, CDR2 YFSETQ. The length of the CDR3 is 13 residues. This CDR3 reads CASTLTNTGELFF. CDR3 sequence (DNA): TGCGCCAGCACATTGACGAACACCGGGGAGCTGTTTTTT.

The chain combines TRBV13 with TRBJ1-3, with 7 bases fitting TRBD1. CDR3 length: 16 amino acids. Germline V gives CDR1 PRHDT, CDR2 FYEKMQ (reference sequence). The V segment lost 2 bases and the J segment 0 bases; nucleotides outside the gene matches: 4. The DNA for the CDR3 is TGTGCCAGCAGCTTAAGACAGGGACCCTCTGGAAACACCATATATTTT. Its translation: CASSLRQGPSGNTIYF.

The V gene is TRBV6-2 or TRBV6-3, the J gene TRBJ2-2, with TRBD2 matching over 7 bases. CDR1 MNHEY and CDR2 SVGEGT come from the germline V gene. The V segment lost 5 bases and the J segment 3 bases; nucleotides outside the gene matches: 6. The CDR3 has 15 amino acids. Written as DNA, the CDR3 is TGTGCCAGCAGTACGGGGGGAGGATACACCGGGGAGCTGTTTTTT. This gives the protein CASSTGGGYTGELFF.

The chain couples TRBV27 to TRBJ2-5, with no clear D. The V and J ends lost 2 bases and 5 bases respectively, with 15 bases between them. The germline V gene has CDR1 MNHEY and CDR2 SMNVEV (reference sequence). The CDR3 is made up of 15 amino acids. The CDR3 coding sequence is TGTGCCAGCAGTTTAGGCCCCTGGTTGCTCGAGACCCAGTACTTC. Its protein product is CASSLGPWLLETQYF.

The chain is built from TRBV19 and TRBJ1-5; D is ambiguous. The germline V gene has CDR1 LNHDA and CDR2 SQIVND (reference sequence). The CDR3 spans 12 residues. Trimming cost V 3 bases and J 6 bases, with 6 bases left between them. CDR3 nucleotide sequence: TGTGCCAGTAGTATTATAGGTCAGCCCCAGCATTTT. This translates into CASSIIGQPQHF.

The table lists this clone with a few counts. This chain connects TRBV27 to TRBJ2-7; 7 nucleotides line up with TRBD2. The CDR3 spans 15 residues. Germline V gives CDR1 MNHEY, CDR2 SMNVEV (reference sequence). Trimming took 6 bases from V and 1 from J; bases not matched to a gene: 9. CDR3 nucleotide sequence: TGTGCCAGCAGCTCGCCGGGACTACTATCCTACGAGCAGTACTTC. This codes for CASSSPGLLSYEQYF.